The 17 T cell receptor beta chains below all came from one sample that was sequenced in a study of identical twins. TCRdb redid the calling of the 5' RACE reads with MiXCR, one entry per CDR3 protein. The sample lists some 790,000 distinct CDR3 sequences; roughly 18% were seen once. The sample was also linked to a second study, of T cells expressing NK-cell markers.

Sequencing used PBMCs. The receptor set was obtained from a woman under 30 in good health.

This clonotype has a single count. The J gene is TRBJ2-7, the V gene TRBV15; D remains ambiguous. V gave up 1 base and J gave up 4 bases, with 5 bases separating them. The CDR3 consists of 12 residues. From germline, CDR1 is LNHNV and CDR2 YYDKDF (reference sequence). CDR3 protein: CATSRADYEQYF. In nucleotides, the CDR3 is TGTGCCACCAGCAGAGCGGATTACGAGCAGTACTTC.

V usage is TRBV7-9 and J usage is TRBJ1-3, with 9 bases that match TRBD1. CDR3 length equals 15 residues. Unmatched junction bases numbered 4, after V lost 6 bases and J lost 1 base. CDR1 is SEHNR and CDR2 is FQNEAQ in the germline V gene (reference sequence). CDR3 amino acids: CASRQGTGSGNTIYF. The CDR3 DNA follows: TGTGCCAGCAGGCAAGGGACAGGGTCTGGAAACACCATATATTTT.

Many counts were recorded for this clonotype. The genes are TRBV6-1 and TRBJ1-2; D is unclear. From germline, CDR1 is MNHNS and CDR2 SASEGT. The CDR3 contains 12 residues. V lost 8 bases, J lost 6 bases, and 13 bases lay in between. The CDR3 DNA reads TGTGCCAGCGGGCCGGGGATAAATGGCTACACCTTC. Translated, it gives CASGPGINGYTF.

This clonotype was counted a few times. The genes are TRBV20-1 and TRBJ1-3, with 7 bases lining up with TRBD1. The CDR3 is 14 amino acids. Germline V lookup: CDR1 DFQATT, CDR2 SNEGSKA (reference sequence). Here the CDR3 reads CSGRDRVSGNTIYF. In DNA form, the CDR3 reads TGCAGCGGGAGGGACAGAGTCTCTGGAAACACCATATATTTT.

The CDR3: CASSAMVGAPPGELFF. CDR3 coding DNA: TGTGCCAGCAGCGCCATGGTGGGAGCCCCCCCAGGGGAGCTGTTTTTT. The chain links TRBV9 to TRBJ2-2; TRBD2 is a possible D gene (5 bases). The germline CDR1 and CDR2 sequences are SGDLS and YYNGEE. V was shortened by 3 bases and J by 8 bases, with 20 bases between the two germline ends. The CDR3 runs to 16 residues.

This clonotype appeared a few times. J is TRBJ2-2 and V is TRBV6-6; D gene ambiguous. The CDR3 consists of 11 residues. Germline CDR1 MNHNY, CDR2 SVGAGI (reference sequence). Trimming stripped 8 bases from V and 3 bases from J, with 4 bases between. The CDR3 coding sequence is TGTGCCAGCTACGACACCGGGGAGCTGTTTTTT. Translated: CASYDTGELFF.

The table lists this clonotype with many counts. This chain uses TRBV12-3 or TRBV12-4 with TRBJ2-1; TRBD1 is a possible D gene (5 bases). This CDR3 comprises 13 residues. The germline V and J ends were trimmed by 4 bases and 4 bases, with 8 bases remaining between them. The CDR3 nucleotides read TGTGCCAGCAGTTATAGGGGTTACAATGAGCAGTTCTTC. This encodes CASSYRGYNEQFF.

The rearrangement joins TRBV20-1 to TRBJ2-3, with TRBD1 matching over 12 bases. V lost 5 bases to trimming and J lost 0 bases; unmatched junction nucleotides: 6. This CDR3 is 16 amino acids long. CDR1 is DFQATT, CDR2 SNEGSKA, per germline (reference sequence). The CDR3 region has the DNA TGCAGTGCTGCCGGGACAGGGGGCGCGAGCACAGATACGCAGTATTTT. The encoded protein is CSAAGTGGASTDTQYF.

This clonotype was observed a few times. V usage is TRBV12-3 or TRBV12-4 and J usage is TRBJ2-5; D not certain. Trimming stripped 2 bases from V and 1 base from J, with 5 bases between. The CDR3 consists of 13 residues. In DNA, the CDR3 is TGTGCCAGCAGTTTACTTAGCCAAGAGACCCAGTACTTC. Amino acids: CASSLLSQETQYF.

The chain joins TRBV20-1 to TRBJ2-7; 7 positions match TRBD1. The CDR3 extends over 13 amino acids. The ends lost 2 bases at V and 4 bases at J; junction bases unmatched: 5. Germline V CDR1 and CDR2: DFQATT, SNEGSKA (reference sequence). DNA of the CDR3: TGCAGTGCTAGAACATCGACAGGGTACGAGCAGTACTTC. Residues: CSARTSTGYEQYF.

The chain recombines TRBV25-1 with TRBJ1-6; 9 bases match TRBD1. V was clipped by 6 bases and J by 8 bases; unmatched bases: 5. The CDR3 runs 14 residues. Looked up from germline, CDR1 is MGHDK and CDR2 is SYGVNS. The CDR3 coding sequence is TGTGCCAGCAGGGACAGGGGATCATATTCACCCCTCCACTTT. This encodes CASRDRGSYSPLHF.

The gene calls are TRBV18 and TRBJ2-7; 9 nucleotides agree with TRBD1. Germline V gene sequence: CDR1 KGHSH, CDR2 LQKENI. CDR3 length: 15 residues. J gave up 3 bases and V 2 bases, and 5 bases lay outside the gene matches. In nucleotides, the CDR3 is TGTGCCAGCTCACCAACATGGGACAGGGACTACGAGCAGTACTTC. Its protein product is CASSPTWDRDYEQYF.

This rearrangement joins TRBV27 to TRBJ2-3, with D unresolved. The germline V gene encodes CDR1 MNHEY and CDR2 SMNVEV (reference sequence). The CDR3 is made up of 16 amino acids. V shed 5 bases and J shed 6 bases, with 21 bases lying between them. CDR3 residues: CASSLIRATTSDTQYF. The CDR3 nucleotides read TGTGCCAGCAGTCTGATCCGGGCCACCACGTCTGATACGCAGTATTTT.

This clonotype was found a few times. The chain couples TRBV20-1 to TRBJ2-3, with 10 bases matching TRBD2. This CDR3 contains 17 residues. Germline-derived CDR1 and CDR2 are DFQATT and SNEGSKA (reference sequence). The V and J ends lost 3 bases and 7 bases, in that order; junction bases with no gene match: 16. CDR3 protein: CSASPWTRTSGRNTQYF. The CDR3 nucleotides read TGCAGTGCTAGTCCCTGGACCCGGACTAGCGGTAGAAATACGCAGTATTTT.

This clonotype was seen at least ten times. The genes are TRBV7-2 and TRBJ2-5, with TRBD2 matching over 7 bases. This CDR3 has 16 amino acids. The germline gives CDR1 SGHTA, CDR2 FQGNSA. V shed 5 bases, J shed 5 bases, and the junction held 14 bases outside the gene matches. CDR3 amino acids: CASSGGGDSWRETQYF. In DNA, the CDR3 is TGTGCCAGCAGCGGGGGGGGGGACTCCTGGCGGGAGACCCAGTACTTC.

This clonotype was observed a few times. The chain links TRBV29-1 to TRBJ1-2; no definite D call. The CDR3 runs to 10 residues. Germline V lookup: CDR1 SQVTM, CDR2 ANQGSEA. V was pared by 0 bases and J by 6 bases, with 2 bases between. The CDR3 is CSVEEDGYTF. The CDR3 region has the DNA TGCAGCGTTGAAGAGGATGGCTACACCTTC.

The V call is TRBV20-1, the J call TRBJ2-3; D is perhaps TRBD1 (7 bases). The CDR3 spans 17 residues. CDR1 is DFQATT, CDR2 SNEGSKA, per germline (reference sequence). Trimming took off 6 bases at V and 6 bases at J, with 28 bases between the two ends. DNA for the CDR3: TGCAGTGCGGGTCGAGGCCTTGGGCAGGGGGGTGAGGATACGCAGTATTTT. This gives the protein CSAGRGLGQGGEDTQYF.